The clone carrying this TCR beta chain appeared a few times. MiXCR was run by TCRdb on the RT-PCR reads, yielding one entry per CDR3 protein. The table records roughly 940,000 distinct CDR3 sequences, more than 15% of them present only once. The data originate from a study of patients and donors after allogeneic stem cell transplantation. Source material: blood, either unsorted or a sorted T cell fraction (not recorded which). The clonotype comes from a human donor who was either an allogeneic HSCT recipient or a stem cell or donor lymphocyte infusion donor (not recorded which). It is not recorded whose cells these are; they may come from a transplant donor.

CDR3 nucleotides: TGTGCCAGCAGTTTCGATAGCGGGGGGTACTACAATGAGCAGTTCTTC. This gives the protein CASSFDSGGYYNEQFF. V gene TRBV27 combines with J gene TRBJ2-1; 10 bases map to TRBD2. Germline V gene data show CDR1 as MNHEY and CDR2 as SMNVEV (reference sequence). The V segment lost 3 bases and the J segment 3 bases; nucleotides outside the gene matches: 5. The CDR3 has 16 amino acids.